These T cell receptor beta chains were read from a single sample in a study of cytomegalovirus exposure and HLA in healthy donors. TCRdb's table, derived via immunoSEQ multiplex PCR, lists solely in-frame clones and lacks some. The sample records 120,000 or so clones, about 80% being singletons. Sequencing was performed on PBMCs. The receptors were gathered from a man in his forties in good health and CMV-seronegative. Each CDR3 is given with its conserved first and last residue. Each record gives: D gene, clone size, J gene, V gene, CDR3 DNA, CDR3 protein. A D gene is named only where the DNA matches it firmly. Some rows have no size entry. The others give once, few or many, or a class for an expanded clone.

D gene: NA
clone size: NA
J gene: TRBJ1-5
V gene: TRBV28
CDR3 DNA: TGTGCCAGCAGTCCCGGGGCAGGGGTCCAGCCCCAGCATTTT
CDR3 protein: CASSPGAGVQPQHF

D gene: TRBD1
clone size: NA
J gene: TRBJ1-2
V gene: TRBV27
CDR3 DNA: TGTGCCAGCAGTAAACCCGGGACAGGGCTCGATGGCTACACCTTC
CDR3 protein: CASSKPGTGLDGYTF

D gene: TRBD1
clone size: NA
J gene: TRBJ1-4
V gene: TRBV19
CDR3 DNA: TGTGCCACCGAAAGTACAGGGGGAGGTGAAAAACTGTTTTTT
CDR3 protein: CATESTGGGEKLFF

D gene: NA
clone size: NA
J gene: TRBJ1-2
V gene: TRBV9
CDR3 DNA: TGTGCCAGCAGCGTAGGCAGGGAGGGGACCACATATGGCTACACCTTC
CDR3 protein: CASSVGREGTTYGYTF

D gene: TRBD1
clone size: NA
J gene: TRBJ1-4
V gene: TRBV18
CDR3 DNA: TGTGCCAGCTCACCCCCAGGGGGCGCGGAAAAACTGTTTTTT
CDR3 protein: CASSPPGGAEKLFF

D gene: NA
clone size: once
J gene: TRBJ2-5
V gene: TRBV19
CDR3 DNA: TGTGCCAGTAGTCACCTGGGGGCAGACCAAGAGACCCAGTACTTC
CDR3 protein: CASSHLGADQETQYF

D gene: NA
clone size: once
J gene: TRBJ1-2
V gene: TRBV30
CDR3 DNA: TGTGCCTGGAATGGGGGGGGTGGCTATGGCTACACCTTC
CDR3 protein: CAWNGGGGYGYTF

D gene: NA
clone size: few
J gene: TRBJ1-2
V gene: TRBV28
CDR3 DNA: TGTGCCAGCAGTCCCCCAGGATATGGCTACACCTTC
CDR3 protein: CASSPPGYGYTF

D gene: TRBD1
clone size: NA
J gene: TRBJ2-7
V gene: TRBV25-1
CDR3 DNA: TGTGCCAGCAGACAGGGGAATTACGAGCAGTACTTC
CDR3 protein: CASRQGNYEQYF

D gene: NA
clone size: NA
J gene: TRBJ1-2
V gene: TRBV25-1
CDR3 DNA: TGTGCCAGCAGACCAATTGGAGGGGATGGCTACACCTTC
CDR3 protein: CASRPIGGDGYTF

D gene: NA
clone size: NA
J gene: TRBJ2-5
V gene: TRBV5-1
CDR3 DNA: TGCGCCAGCAGCTTGAGTCTAGCGGCCCAGGGGGAGACCCAGTACTTC
CDR3 protein: CASSLSLAAQGETQYF

D gene: TRBD2
clone size: NA
J gene: TRBJ2-5
V gene: TRBV14
CDR3 DNA: TGTGCCAGCAGCCCCGGGACTAGCGGGAGAGAGACCCAGTACTTC
CDR3 protein: CASSPGTSGRETQYF

D gene: TRBD1
clone size: NA
J gene: TRBJ2-2
V gene: TRBV2
CDR3 DNA: TGTGCCACACAAGGAGGGACAGGCTACACCGGGGAGCTGTTTTTT
CDR3 protein: CATQGGTGYTGELFF

D gene: TRBD2
clone size: NA
J gene: TRBJ2-5
V gene: TRBV27
CDR3 DNA: TGTGCCAGCAGGGGGACTAGCGGGAACGGAGAGACCCAGTACTTC
CDR3 protein: CASRGTSGNGETQYF

D gene: TRBD2
clone size: NA
J gene: TRBJ2-3
V gene: TRBV25-1
CDR3 DNA: TGTGCCACCTCGACTAGCGGGAGGGCCGGGTCTAAGGTGTATTTT
CDR3 protein: CATSTSGRAGSKVYF

D gene: NA
clone size: NA
J gene: TRBJ1-1
V gene: TRBV10-3
CDR3 DNA: TGTGCCATCAGTAACAAAAACACTGAAGCTTTCTTT
CDR3 protein: CAISNKNTEAFF

D gene: TRBD1
clone size: NA
J gene: TRBJ2-3
V gene: TRBV27
CDR3 DNA: TGTGCCAGCAGTTTGTCAGGGGGCCCCACAGATACGCAGTATTTT
CDR3 protein: CASSLSGGPTDTQYF

D gene: TRBD2
clone size: NA
J gene: TRBJ2-2
V gene: TRBV7-2
CDR3 DNA: TGTGCCAGCAAGCGTAGCGGGAGGGCACACACCGGGGAGCTGTTTTTT
CDR3 protein: CASKRSGRAHTGELFF

D gene: NA
clone size: NA
J gene: TRBJ2-6
V gene: TRBV29-1
CDR3 DNA: TGCAGCGTTTCTGGGCCTGGGGCCAACGTCCTGACTTTC
CDR3 protein: CSVSGPGANVLTF

D gene: TRBD2
clone size: NA
J gene: TRBJ2-1
V gene: TRBV7-3
CDR3 DNA: TGTGCCAGCAGCCCTAGCGGGAGCTCCTACAATGAGCAGTTCTTC
CDR3 protein: CASSPSGSSYNEQFF

D gene: NA
clone size: NA
J gene: TRBJ2-7
V gene: TRBV2
CDR3 DNA: TGTGCCAGCAGTGATTCGGTCTACGAGCAGTACTTC
CDR3 protein: CASSDSVYEQYF

D gene: NA
clone size: NA
J gene: TRBJ1-4
V gene: TRBV25-1
CDR3 DNA: TGTGCCAGCACCACGACGGGGGGGCTGGAAAAACTGTTTTTT
CDR3 protein: CASTTTGGLEKLFF

D gene: NA
clone size: few
J gene: TRBJ1-1
V gene: TRBV25-1
CDR3 DNA: TGTGCCAGCACCCGGGGGGATGCGGACACTGAAGCTTTCTTT
CDR3 protein: CASTRGDADTEAFF

D gene: NA
clone size: NA
J gene: TRBJ2-7
V gene: TRBV11-2
CDR3 DNA: TGTGCCAGCAGCTTAGTTCCCCTAGCCGACTCCTACGAGCAGTACTTC
CDR3 protein: CASSLVPLADSYEQYF

D gene: NA
clone size: NA
J gene: TRBJ1-2
V gene: TRBV2
CDR3 DNA: TGTGCCAGCGGCAGGGACTATGGCTACACCTTC
CDR3 protein: CASGRDYGYTF

D gene: NA
clone size: few
J gene: TRBJ2-2
V gene: TRBV6-5
CDR3 DNA: TGTGCCAGCAGTTACTCCTTTAACACCGGGGAGCTGTTTTTT
CDR3 protein: CASSYSFNTGELFF

D gene: TRBD1
clone size: NA
J gene: TRBJ1-5
V gene: TRBV2
CDR3 DNA: TGTGCCAGCAGTGAAGCGGCAGGGGGCGTGTGGAATCAGCCCCAGCATTTT
CDR3 protein: CASSEAAGGVWNQPQHF

D gene: NA
clone size: NA
J gene: TRBJ1-3
V gene: TRBV6-1
CDR3 DNA: TGTGCCAGCTCACCCCTGGCGGTCCTAGGAAACACCATATATTTT
CDR3 protein: CASSPLAVLGNTIYF

D gene: NA
clone size: NA
J gene: TRBJ1-1
V gene: TRBV30
CDR3 DNA: TGTGCCTGGAGTGCTGCGCTAGCCCAGCTAGTCAATGAAGCTTTCTTT
CDR3 protein: CAWSAALAQLVNEAFF

D gene: NA
clone size: NA
J gene: TRBJ1-4
V gene: TRBV10-3
CDR3 DNA: TGTGCCATCAGGGGACAAGATGCAACTAATGAAAAACTGTTTTTT
CDR3 protein: CAIRGQDATNEKLFF

D gene: TRBD2
clone size: NA
J gene: TRBJ2-4
V gene: TRBV6-1
CDR3 DNA: TGTGCCAGCAGTGAACTAGCGGGATTGAACATTCAGTACTTC
CDR3 protein: CASSELAGLNIQYF

D gene: NA
clone size: NA
J gene: TRBJ1-1
V gene: TRBV27
CDR3 DNA: TGTGCCGGCAGTTTGACAGTCAGGAACACTGAAGCTTTCTTT
CDR3 protein: CAGSLTVRNTEAFF

D gene: NA
clone size: NA
J gene: TRBJ1-5
V gene: TRBV6-1
CDR3 DNA: TGTGCCAGCAGTGAACAGTTTTCACCCATTAGCAATCAGCCCCAGCATTTT
CDR3 protein: CASSEQFSPISNQPQHF

D gene: NA
clone size: few
J gene: TRBJ2-1
V gene: TRBV18
CDR3 DNA: TGTGCCAGCTCCATCCTTGGGCCTACGCCTGAGCAGTTCTTC
CDR3 protein: CASSILGPTPEQFF

D gene: TRBD1
clone size: medium-sized
J gene: TRBJ1-5
V gene: TRBV7-3
CDR3 DNA: TGTGCCAGCAGAGGGACAGGGGATCAGCCCCAGCATTTT
CDR3 protein: CASRGTGDQPQHF

D gene: TRBD1
clone size: NA
J gene: TRBJ2-7
V gene: TRBV6-5
CDR3 DNA: TGTGCCAGCAGTTACTCAGGGACAGGGGGTTCCTACGAGCAGTACTTC
CDR3 protein: CASSYSGTGGSYEQYF

D gene: NA
clone size: NA
J gene: TRBJ1-6
V gene: TRBV29-1
CDR3 DNA: TGCAGCGTTGAAGAGAAGGGGGATGGACGTCCGGAGAGGAGCTCCTATAATTCACCCCTCCACTTT
CDR3 protein: CSVEEKGDGRPERSSYNSPLHF

D gene: NA
clone size: few
J gene: TRBJ2-7
V gene: TRBV7-9
CDR3 DNA: TGTGCCAGCAGCTTAGGCCTAGCCGAATCACTCCCCTACGAGCAGTACTTC
CDR3 protein: CASSLGLAESLPYEQYF

D gene: TRBD1
clone size: NA
J gene: TRBJ1-5
V gene: TRBV6-6
CDR3 DNA: TGTGCCAGCAGCCGGACAGGGATCAATCAGCCCCAGCATTTT
CDR3 protein: CASSRTGINQPQHF

D gene: TRBD2
clone size: once
J gene: TRBJ2-1
V gene: TRBV5-1
CDR3 DNA: TGCGCCAGTCGGACTAGCGGGAGTGTTGAGCAGTTCTTC
CDR3 protein: CASRTSGSVEQFF